These 30 T cell receptor beta chains originate from one sample sequenced in a study of blood T cell repertoires in COVID-19. The method was immunoSEQ multiplex PCR; TCRdb's version includes in-frame clones alone and lacks a portion of them. The sample includes hundreds of thousands of clones, about 87% of them seen just once. The sequencing input was PBMCs or T cells enriched from blood (not recorded which). The receptors come from a man aged 45-65 years who had been exposed to COVID-19.

The chain links TRBV19 to TRBJ2-2; 8 bases agree with TRBD1. In germline, CDR1 is LNHDA, CDR2 SQIVND (reference sequence). Germline trimming cut 11 bases from V and 0 bases from J; bases unmatched to any gene: 8. The CDR3 extends over 15 amino acids. The CDR3 region has the DNA TGTGCCTCCAGGGGGCCGAAACCGAACACCGGGGAGCTGTTTTTT. Translated, it gives CASRGPKPNTGELFF.

The chain has TRBV6-9 and TRBJ2-3; possibly TRBD2 for D (5 bases). This CDR3 has 15 residues. CDR1 and CDR2 from the germline V gene are MNHGY and SVAAGI. Between the trimmed V and J ends, which lost 1 base and 3 bases, there was a span of 11 bases. CDR3 sequence: CASSYFAGGTDTQYF. The CDR3 DNA reads as TGTGCCAGCAGTTATTTCGCGGGTGGGACAGATACGCAGTATTTT.

The chain carries TRBV9 and TRBJ1-2; D uncertain. Deletions cut 3 bases from V and 8 bases from J, with 8 bases between. The germline V gene encodes CDR1 SGDLS and CDR2 YYNGEE. CDR3 size: 11 residues. CDR3 bases: TGTGCCAGCAGCGCACCGCGAGGCTACACCTTC. Translated, it gives CASSAPRGYTF. Supplemented by reference TRBV9 and TRBJ1-2, the full variable domain reads DSGVTQTPKHLITATGQRVTLRCSPRSGDLSVYWYQQSLDQGLQFLIQYYNGEERAKGNILERFSAQQFPDLHSELNLSSLELGDSALYFCASSAPRGYTFGSGTRLTVV.

This sequence joins TRBV2 and TRBJ1-3; D is uncertain. V dropped 2 bases and J dropped 3 bases, with 14 bases sitting between them. CDR3 length equals 16 residues. Germline V gene lookup returns CDR1 SNHLY and CDR2 FYNNEI. The CDR3 DNA is TGTGCCAGCAGTGAACCCGATTGGTACTATGGAAACACCATATATTTT. Translated: CASSEPDWYYGNTIYF. Full variable domain (outside the CDR3, taken from reference TRBV2 and TRBJ1-3): EPEVTQTPSHQVTQMGQEVILRCVPISNHLYFYWYRQILGQKVEFLVSFYNNEISEKSEIFDDQFSVERPDGSNFTLKIRSTKLEDSAMYFCASSEPDWYYGNTIYFGEGSWLTVV.

CDR3 DNA: TGTGCCAGCAGTTTCCTCTTGGGTTCTAGTTCACCCCTCCACTTT. It specifies CASSFLLGSSSPLHF. The chain has TRBV28 and TRBJ1-6; D gene uncertain. Trimming took 3 bases from V and 9 from J, leaving 15 bases between them. There are 15 residues in the CDR3. CDR1 is MDHEN and CDR2 is SYDVKM in the germline V gene.

This clone has only one observation. The chain uses TRBV23-1 and TRBJ1-1; D gene unclear. TRBV23-1 qualifies as an ORF whose function is uncertain. Trimming shortened V by 4 bases and J by 4 bases, and 13 bases separated the two germline ends. The CDR3 is made up of 14 amino acids. CDR3 loop: CASSPRLAGTEAFF. The CDR3 bases are TGCGCCAGCAGTCCACGCCTGGCGGGCACTGAAGCTTTCTTT.

For this clone: The same CDR3 arises from other DNA sequences in this sample as well. The gene calls are TRBV5-1 and TRBJ2-2; D might be TRBD2 (5 bases). Trimming pared 7 bases from V and 2 bases from J, leaving 12 bases between. The germline gives CDR1 SGHRS, CDR2 YFSETQ. The CDR3 runs to 14 residues. The CDR3 bases are TGCGCCAGCTCCCTGGACTCCAACACCGGGGAGCTGTTTTTT. Encoded protein: CASSLDSNTGELFF.

CDR3 sequence: CASSISGGSTEAFF. Written as DNA, the CDR3 is TGTGCCAGTAGTATAAGTGGGGGGAGCACTGAAGCTTTCTTT. V usage is TRBV19 and J usage is TRBJ1-1; D perhaps matches TRBD1 (5 bases). V was shortened by 2 bases and J by 4 bases, with 11 bases between the two germline ends. Germline CDR1 and CDR2: LNHDA and SQIVND (reference sequence). The CDR3 is made up of 14 amino acids.

The chain combines TRBV11-3 with TRBJ1-2; D remains unclear. V was trimmed by 5 bases and J by 8 bases, leaving 9 bases between them. CDR1 and CDR2 from the germline V gene are SGHNT and YENEEA. The CDR3 runs 11 residues. The CDR3 spells CASSGREGYTF. The CDR3 DNA reads as TGTGCCAGCAGCGGCCGGGAAGGCTACACCTTC.

The chain recombines TRBV9 with TRBJ2-1; D is ambiguous. Germline V gene sequence: CDR1 SGDLS, CDR2 YYNGEE. The CDR3 has 16 amino acids. Trimming took off 0 bases at V and 1 base at J, with 11 bases between the two ends. CDR3 amino acids: CASSVAPAASYNEQFF. The CDR3 DNA is TGTGCCAGCAGCGTAGCCCCTGCGGCATCCTACAATGAGCAGTTCTTC.

The chain links TRBV5-1 to TRBJ1-1; 7 bases fit TRBD1. The J segment lost 0 bases and the V segment lost 0 bases, leaving 5 bases of the junction unmatched. Germline V gene sequence: CDR1 SGHRS, CDR2 YFSETQ. The length of the CDR3 is 16 residues. The CDR3 sequence: CASSLAYRGMNTEAFF. In DNA form, the CDR3 reads TGCGCCAGCAGCTTGGCCTACAGGGGAATGAACACTGAAGCTTTCTTT.

The rearrangement joins TRBV19 to TRBJ1-5, with TRBD1 matching over 9 bases. Trimming cost V 7 bases and J 11 bases; bases outside gene matches: 12. CDR3 size: 14 residues. The germline V gene encodes CDR1 LNHDA and CDR2 SQIVND (reference sequence). The DNA of the CDR3 is TGTGCCAGTACCCCCGGGACAGGGCTTAGGGCCCAGCATTTT. Protein sequence: CASTPGTGLRAQHF.

The sample holds one count of this clone. The rearrangement uses TRBV28 and TRBJ1-2, with D possibly being TRBD1 (6 bases). The CDR3 has 14 residues. The V gene's germline CDR1 is MDHEN and CDR2 SYDVKM. Trimming took off 5 bases at V and 7 bases at J, with 17 bases between the two ends. The CDR3 here is CASSAPREQGGYTF. The CDR3 DNA sequence: TGTGCCAGCAGTGCGCCCAGGGAACAGGGTGGCTACACCTTC.

This chain joins TRBV11-2 and TRBJ2-2; 7 nucleotides agree with TRBD1. In germline, CDR1 is SGHAT, CDR2 FQNNGV. With V trimmed by 3 bases and J by 7 bases, 5 bases remained unmatched. The CDR3 length is 14 residues. CDR3 in DNA: TGTGCCAGCAGCTTCGAGGGGGCGTACGGGGAGCTGTTTTTT. This sequence encodes CASSFEGAYGELFF. The variable domain in full, completed from reference TRBV11-2 and TRBJ2-2, reads EAGVAQSPRYKIIEKRQSVAFWCNPISGHATLYWYQQILGQGPKLLIQFQNNGVVDDSQLPKDRFSAERLKGVDSTLKIQPAKLEDSAVYLCASSFEGAYGELFFGEGSRLTVL.

A remark on this clone: The junction does not match germline at one end; this may be a read error. J is TRBJ2-3 and V is TRBV19; a weak D match, TRBD2 (5 bases). The length of the CDR3 is 13 residues. Germline V CDR1 and CDR2: LNHDA, SQIVND (reference sequence). CDR3 in DNA: TGTGCCAGTGGTATACTAGGCACAGATACGCAGTATTTT. It translates to CASGILGTDTQYF.

The CDR3, as DNA: TGTGCCATCAGCCGGGACAGCCCTGGAAACACCATATATTTT. Protein product: CAISRDSPGNTIYF. The rearrangement links TRBV10-3 to TRBJ1-3; 7 bases align to TRBD1. V shed 6 bases and J 2 bases; nucleotides not matched to a gene: 4. From germline, CDR1 is ENHRY and CDR2 SYGVKD. This CDR3 has 14 residues.

The chain has TRBV5-5 and TRBJ1-1; tentatively, D is TRBD1 (5 bases). CDR1 SGHKS and CDR2 YYEKEE come from the germline V gene (reference sequence). Deletions cut 0 bases from V and 5 bases from J, with 14 bases between. The CDR3 is 15 residues long. CDR3 coding DNA: TGTGCCAGCAGCTTGGAGGGGCAGGTGGGGACTGAAGCTTTCTTT. This gives the protein CASSLEGQVGTEAFF.

This chain's CDR3 is CASSFLSGNTIYF. DNA of the CDR3: TGTGCCAGCAGCTTCCTCTCTGGAAACACCATATATTTT. The rearrangement joins TRBV5-5 to TRBJ1-3; D is undetermined. CDR3 length: 13 amino acids. V shed 2 bases and J shed 0 bases, with 3 bases lying between them. Germline V gene lookup returns CDR1 SGHKS and CDR2 YYEKEE (reference sequence). The full variable domain, completed using reference TRBV5-5 and TRBJ1-3, is DAGVTQSPTHLIKTRGQQVTLRCSPISGHKSVSWYQQVLGQGPQFIFQYYEKEERGRGNFPDRFSARQFPNYSSELNVNALLLGDSALYLCASSFLSGNTIYFGEGSWLTVV.

This clone was recorded only once. This chain links TRBV5-6 with TRBJ2-5; no clear D. Trimming shortened V by 1 base and J by 5 bases, and 9 bases separated the two germline ends. The CDR3 totals 13 residues. Germline-derived CDR1 and CDR2 are SGHDT and YYEEEE. CDR3 sequence: CASSLLSVETQYF. The CDR3 nucleotides read TGTGCCAGCAGCTTGTTATCAGTCGAGACCCAGTACTTC.

V gene TRBV5-4 combines with J gene TRBJ1-2; 9 positions agree with TRBD1. CDR1 and CDR2 (germline): SGHNT, YYREEE (reference sequence). With V trimmed by 4 bases and J by 2 bases, 3 bases remained unmatched. This CDR3 is 14 amino acids long. CDR3 protein: CASSRTGANYGYTF. Here the CDR3 DNA reads TGTGCCAGCAGCCGGACAGGGGCAAACTATGGCTACACCTTC.

This rearrangement joins TRBV27 to TRBJ1-2, with TRBD1 as a possible D gene (6 bases). Germline CDR1 MNHEY, CDR2 SMNVEV (reference sequence). V was pared by 5 bases and J by 5 bases, with 15 bases between. The CDR3 is made up of 14 amino acids. CDR3: CASSAAGAVYGYTF. In nucleotides, the CDR3 is TGTGCCAGCAGTGCCGCAGGGGCCGTGTATGGCTACACCTTC.

The rearrangement links TRBV7-6 to TRBJ1-2, with TRBD1 matching over 7 bases. The CDR3 runs to 15 residues. The germline CDR1 and CDR2 sequences are SGHVS and FNYEAQ. V lost 5 bases, J lost 2 bases, and 8 bases stayed unmatched. For the CDR3, the DNA is TGTGCCAGCAGCCCTCTGACAGGGTTCAACTATGGCTACACCTTC. Protein product: CASSPLTGFNYGYTF.

This chain connects TRBV28 to TRBJ2-5; D possibly corresponds to TRBD1 (6 bases). V dropped 6 bases and J dropped 3 bases, with 14 bases sitting between them. The length of the CDR3 is 14 residues. CDR1 and CDR2 (germline): MDHEN, SYDVKM. The CDR3 spells CASRGHIPEETQYF. Here the CDR3 DNA reads TGTGCCAGCAGGGGACACATTCCCGAAGAGACCCAGTACTTC.

The V gene is TRBV15, the J gene TRBJ1-3, with D perhaps TRBD1 (5 bases). CDR3 size: 16 residues. V was trimmed by 3 bases and J by 0 bases, leaving 12 bases between them. The germline CDR1 and CDR2 sequences are LNHNV and YYDKDF (reference sequence). For the CDR3, the DNA is TGTGCCACCAGCAGTGACAGACAGTACTCTGGAAACACCATATATTTT. Translated: CATSSDRQYSGNTIYF.

The chain is built from TRBV9 and TRBJ2-7, with 8 bases aligning to TRBD2. The V gene's germline CDR1 is SGDLS and CDR2 YYNGEE. The CDR3 length is 16 residues. J lost 4 bases, V lost 4 bases, and 13 bases had no gene match. For the CDR3, the DNA is TGTGCCAGCAGCCCCCAGTGGGCGGGAGGTAAGTACGAGCAGTACGTC. Protein product: CASSPQWAGGKYEQYV.

A note on this clone: At the DNA level, this CDR3 is encoded by other sequences in the same sample as well. V gene TRBV5-1 combines with J gene TRBJ2-7; D remains unclear. V lost 4 bases, J lost 0 bases, and 8 bases lay in between. The CDR3 covers 13 residues. CDR1 is SGHRS and CDR2 is YFSETQ in the germline V gene. The CDR3 DNA sequence: TGCGCCAGCAGCACCGACAACTCCTACGAGCAGTACTTC. As protein: CASSTDNSYEQYF. Filled out from reference TRBV5-1 and TRBJ2-7, the complete variable domain reads KAGVTQTPRYLIKTRGQQVTLSCSPISGHRSVSWYQQTPGQGLQFLFEYFSETQRNKGNFPGRFSGRQFSNSRSEMNVSTLELGDSALYLCASSTDNSYEQYFGPGTRLTVT.

The chain combines TRBV6-5 with TRBJ2-5; perhaps TRBD1 as D (6 bases). The CDR3 totals 13 residues. Germline CDR1 reads MNHEY; CDR2 reads SVGAGI. Trimming pared 5 bases from V and 9 bases from J, leaving 16 bases between. The CDR3 loop reads CASSRGTPGPQYF. The CDR3 coding sequence is TGTGCCAGCAGTAGGGGGACCCCCGGACCCCAGTACTTC.

On this clone: The identical CDR3 is also encoded by other nucleotide sequences in the sample. The chain is built from TRBV28 and TRBJ1-1, with 7 bases that match TRBD1. Germline V lookup: CDR1 MDHEN, CDR2 SYDVKM. This CDR3 contains 14 residues. Germline trimming cut 6 bases from V and 2 bases from J; bases unmatched to any gene: 6. CDR3 protein: CASSSGQLNTEAFF. CDR3 coding DNA: TGTGCCAGCAGCTCGGGACAGCTTAACACTGAAGCTTTCTTT.

V is TRBV6-2 or TRBV6-3 and J is TRBJ1-5, with TRBD1 matching over 8 bases. The CDR3 has 13 amino acids. The germline gives CDR1 MNHEY, CDR2 SVGEGT. The V gene end was trimmed by 2 bases and the J gene end by 9 bases; junction bases not matched to a gene: 3. The CDR3 sequence is CASSYDRGWPQHF. CDR3 DNA sequence: TGTGCCAGCAGTTACGACAGGGGTTGGCCCCAGCATTTT.

V is TRBV4-1 and J is TRBJ2-1; TRBD2 agrees at 11 bases. V lost 3 bases, J lost 6 bases, and 16 bases stayed unmatched. Germline assignment: CDR1 MGHRA and CDR2 YSYEKL. The CDR3 totals 19 residues. CDR3 protein: CASSHNSAAGTSGSNEQFF. The CDR3, as DNA: TGCGCCAGCAGCCACAATTCCGCGGCAGGGACTAGCGGAAGCAATGAGCAGTTCTTC.